This entry features one T cell receptor (beta chain) sequence. As yet, its antigen is unknown. The junction had 3 bases not matched to a gene; V was cut back by 2 bases and J by 6 bases. This CDR3 is built from 15 residues. Germline loops: CDR1 MDHEN, CDR2 SYDVKM. Use of 60 Vbeta and 13 Jbeta primers characterized the PCR. TCRdb's copy holds only in-frame clones and misses some; the assay was immunoSEQ multiplex PCR. The data contain 150,000 to 200,000 clones, roughly 78% of them singletons. The sample originates from a study of cytomegalovirus exposure and HLA in healthy donors. Study at large: Earlier, about 179 million T cells were analyzed, and about 120 million unique TCR beta sequences were found among them.

General study findings and limits: Information on immune exposure was restricted to one variable (CMV serostatus). Among CMV-associated TCR beta chains, most appeared HLA-restricted in a later analysis.

The receptor comes from a man aged 35 to 55 in good health and CMV-seronegative. V usage is TRBV28 and J usage is TRBJ1-6, with 8 nucleotides matching TRBD1. The sample consisted of PBMCs. CDR3 coding DNA: TGTGCCAGCAGTTTAAGGACAGGGACTAATTCACCCCTCCACTTT. Its translation: CASSLRTGTNSPLHF.